These T cell receptor beta chains were read from a single sample in a study of blood T cell repertoires in COVID-19. Only in-frame clones appear in the TCRdb table, and some are missing; sequencing was by immunoSEQ multiplex PCR. Altogether under 250,000 clones are present, around nine tenths being singletons, with the ten largest covering around 1.5%. Sequences were obtained from peripheral blood. These receptors came from a woman in her sixties who had recovered from COVID-19. The CDR3 runs from the conserved cysteine through the conserved F or W. The order of the fields is V gene, J gene, clone size, D gene, CDR3 protein, CDR3 DNA. A D gene is named only where the DNA matches it firmly. Rows may omit the clone size; those that give it use once, few, many or a size class.

TRBV20-1	TRBJ1-2	.	.	CSASYRANYGYTF	TGCAGTGCTAGTTACAGGGCGAACTATGGCTACACCTTC
TRBV7-3	TRBJ2-1	.	TRBD1	CASSPRTGAIYNEQFF	TGTGCCAGCAGCCCGCGGACAGGGGCCATCTACAATGAGCAGTTCTTC
TRBV11-2	TRBJ2-1	.	TRBD2	CASSSARAGGPVYNEQFF	TGTGCCAGCAGCTCCGCACGGGCGGGGGGCCCGGTTTACAATGAGCAGTTCTTC
TRBV4-1	TRBJ1-3	.	.	CASGTDSRSGNTIYF	TGCGCCAGTGGAACGGACAGCCGCTCTGGAAACACCATATATTTT
TRBV5-1	TRBJ1-1	.	.	CASSFQQLNTEAFF	TGCGCCAGCAGCTTCCAACAGTTGAACACTGAAGCTTTCTTT
TRBV7-2	TRBJ1-2	once	TRBD1	CASTSSGGQEIYGYTF	TGTGCCAGCACAAGCTCGGGGGGACAGGAAATTTATGGCTACACCTTC
TRBV10-3	TRBJ2-3	.	TRBD2	CATRPGTSGSYYTDTQYF	TGTGCCACCCGACCAGGGACTAGCGGCTCCTATTACACAGATACGCAGTATTTT
TRBV5-1	TRBJ1-4	few	.	CASSLALDTEKLFF	TGCGCCAGCAGCTTGGCCCTGGACACCGAAAAACTGTTTTTT
TRBV3-1/TRBV3-2	TRBJ2-1	.	TRBD2	CASSQRTSGGRGEQFF	TGTGCCAGCAGCCAACGAACTAGCGGGGGGAGGGGCGAGCAGTTCTTC
TRBV7-9	TRBJ1-6	.	.	CASLPGYSSYNSPLHF	TGTGCCAGCCTTCCAGGGTACAGCTCCTATAATTCACCCCTCCACTTT
TRBV28	TRBJ1-3	.	.	CASSLSLGNTIYF	TGTGCCAGCAGTTTAAGCCTTGGAAACACCATATATTTT
TRBV6-2/TRBV6-3	TRBJ1-2	.	.	CASSYASRVPPSYGYTF	TGTGCCAGCAGTTACGCCTCCCGGGTTCCCCCGAGCTATGGCTACACCTTC
TRBV6-5	TRBJ1-2	once	.	CAALGGAAYGYTF	TGTGCGGCTCTGGGGGGGGCAGCCTATGGCTACACCTTC
TRBV27	TRBJ2-7	.	TRBD1	CASSSRDSLTYEQYF	TGTGCCAGCAGTTCCCGGGACAGTCTAACCTACGAGCAGTACTTC
TRBV5-1	TRBJ2-3	.	.	CASSLSGSDTQYF	TGCGCCAGCAGCTTATCAGGGTCAGATACGCAGTATTTT
TRBV6-5	TRBJ2-5	once	TRBD1	CASTLAGGQPYF	TGTGCCAGCACCCTTGCTGGGGGACAGCCCTACTTC
TRBV27	TRBJ2-1	.	.	CASSFSFNEQFF	TGTGCCAGCAGTTTTAGCTTCAATGAGCAGTTCTTC
TRBV5-4	TRBJ1-1	.	TRBD1	CASSLAGTGLNTEAFF	TGTGCCAGCAGCTTGGCCGGGACAGGGTTGAACACTGAAGCTTTCTTT
TRBV5-1	TRBJ2-7	.	TRBD1	CASSRLLTGGDEQYF	TGCGCCAGCAGTCGACTATTGACAGGGGGCGACGAGCAGTACTTC
TRBV18	TRBJ2-7	once	TRBD1	CAGGQKSYEQYF	TGTGCCGGGGGACAGAAATCATACGAGCAGTACTTC
TRBV7-2	TRBJ2-3	.	TRBD1	CASSSGTGGVDTQYF	TGTGCCAGCAGCTCAGGGACAGGGGGCGTAGATACGCAGTATTTT
TRBV6-6	TRBJ2-1	.	TRBD2	CAIGGGDAYNEQFF	TGTGCCATCGGGGGAGGGGACGCCTACAATGAGCAGTTCTTC
TRBV18	TRBJ2-2	few	TRBD2	CASSPAAGAGELFF	TGTGCCAGCTCTCCTGCGGCGGGGGCCGGGGAGCTGTTTTTT
TRBV7-9	TRBJ1-4	.	TRBD1	CASSQGAGLGNEKLFF	TGTGCCAGCAGCCAGGGGGCGGGGCTGGGTAATGAAAAACTGTTTTTT
TRBV7-9	TRBJ1-1	.	.	CASTPGTMNTEAFF	TGTGCCAGCACCCCGGGGACTATGAACACTGAAGCTTTCTTT
TRBV14	TRBJ1-6	.	TRBD1	CASSPLDRGDSPLHF	TGTGCCAGCAGCCCCTTGGACAGGGGGGATTCACCCCTCCACTTT
TRBV7-2	TRBJ2-3	.	TRBD2	CASSFRASGHDTQYF	TGTGCCAGCAGCTTTCGAGCTAGCGGGCACGATACGCAGTATTTT
TRBV18	TRBJ1-2	.	.	CASSPGQDSYGYTF	TGTGCCAGCTCACCTGGACAAGACTCCTATGGCTACACCTTC
TRBV28	TRBJ1-5	.	.	CASRTRGGWQPQHF	TGTGCCAGCAGGACTCGCGGGGGGTGGCAGCCCCAGCATTTT
TRBV20-1	TRBJ1-6	.	.	CSASKSDSNSPLHF	TGCAGTGCTAGTAAATCGGACAGCAATTCACCCCTCCACTTT
TRBV5-6	TRBJ2-4	.	.	CASSLIGAGENIQYF	TGTGCCAGCAGCTTGATCGGAGCCGGAGAAAACATTCAGTACTTC
TRBV6-2/TRBV6-3	TRBJ2-3	.	.	CASSYSMAPDTQYF	TGTGCCAGCAGTTACTCGATGGCTCCAGATACGCAGTATTTT
TRBV25-1	TRBJ2-7	.	.	CASSGGRPPYEQYF	TGTGCCAGCAGTGGAGGAAGACCCCCCTACGAGCAGTACTTC
TRBV21-1	TRBJ2-2	.	.	CASSNRVHRGELFF	TGTGCCAGCAGCAACAGGGTCCATAGGGGGGAGCTGTTTTTT
TRBV3-1/TRBV3-2	TRBJ2-3	.	TRBD2	CASQGLAGIADTQYF	TGTGCCAGCCAGGGACTAGCGGGGATAGCAGATACGCAGTATTTT
TRBV29-1	TRBJ2-3	many	.	CSVDWASASYRDTQYF	TGCAGCGTTGACTGGGCTAGCGCGTCGTATAGGGATACGCAGTATTTT
TRBV5-1	TRBJ2-3	.	TRBD2	CASGTGALAGLTSTDTQYF	TGCGCCAGCGGAACAGGGGCACTAGCGGGGTTGACTAGCACAGATACGCAGTATTTT
TRBV9	TRBJ2-1	.	.	CASSVISSNEQFF	TGTGCCAGCAGCGTAATTAGTTCTAATGAGCAGTTCTTC
TRBV11-2	TRBJ2-7	.	.	CASSNAEGDIEQYF	TGTGCCAGCAGTAACGCGGAAGGGGATATCGAGCAGTACTTC
TRBV5-5	TRBJ2-5	.	TRBD2	CASSHGTTQETQYF	TGTGCCAGCAGCCACGGGACTACGCAAGAGACCCAGTACTTC
TRBV29-1	TRBJ2-5	.	TRBD1	CSIGQGGSKETQYF	TGCAGCATCGGACAGGGGGGGTCGAAAGAGACCCAGTACTTC
TRBV2	TRBJ1-1	once	.	CASSPFIRAEAFF	TGTGCCAGCAGCCCGTTCATAAGAGCTGAAGCTTTCTTT
TRBV27	TRBJ1-1	.	TRBD1	CASSPRQGRANTEAFF	TGTGCCAGCAGTCCTCGACAGGGAAGAGCGAACACTGAAGCTTTCTTT
TRBV7-9	TRBJ2-5	.	.	CASSLSGGLETQYF	TGTGCCAGCAGCTTATCCGGCGGGCTTGAGACCCAGTACTTC
TRBV28	TRBJ2-7	.	.	CASSQSGFYEQYF	TGTGCCAGCAGTCAAAGCGGGTTTTACGAGCAGTACTTC
TRBV5-6	TRBJ1-6	.	TRBD1	CASSLGTADNSPLHF	TGTGCCAGCAGCTTAGGGACAGCGGATAATTCACCCCTCCACTTT
TRBV27	TRBJ2-1	.	TRBD2	CACGLAGNNEQFF	TGTGCCTGCGGACTAGCGGGGAACAATGAGCAGTTCTTC
TRBV6-4	TRBJ2-3	.	TRBD2	CASSGGGARDTQYF	TGTGCCAGCAGTGGCGGGGGGGCCCGGGATACGCAGTATTTT
TRBV19	TRBJ2-2	.	.	CGHRDTGELFF	TGTGGCCATCGGGACACCGGGGAGCTGTTTTTT
TRBV27	TRBJ1-1	.	.	CASSFFTRQKGTEAFF	TGTGCCAGCAGCTTTTTCACCCGACAGAAGGGCACTGAAGCTTTCTTT
TRBV7-2	TRBJ2-1	.	.	CASSLAGGPYNEQFF	TGTGCCAGCAGCTTAGCGGGGGGGCCCTACAATGAGCAGTTCTTC
TRBV7-3	TRBJ2-3	.	TRBD2	CASSSLAGGNTDTQYF	TGTGCCAGCAGCTCCTTGGCGGGGGGCAACACAGATACGCAGTATTTT